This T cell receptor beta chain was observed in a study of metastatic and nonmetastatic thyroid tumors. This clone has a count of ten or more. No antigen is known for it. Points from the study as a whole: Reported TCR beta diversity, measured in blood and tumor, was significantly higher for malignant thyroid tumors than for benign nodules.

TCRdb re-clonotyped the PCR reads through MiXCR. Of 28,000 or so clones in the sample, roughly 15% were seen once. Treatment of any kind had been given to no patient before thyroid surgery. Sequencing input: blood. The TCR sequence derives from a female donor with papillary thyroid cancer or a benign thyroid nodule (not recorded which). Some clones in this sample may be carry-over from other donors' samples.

CDR3: CASRQGTGELFF. The CDR3 nucleotides read TGTGCCAGCAGACAGGGAACCGGGGAGCTGTTTTTT. The V and J genes are TRBV25-1 and TRBJ2-2; perhaps TRBD1 as D (6 bases). CDR3 length equals 12 residues. From germline, CDR1 is MGHDK and CDR2 SYGVNS. V was shortened by 6 bases and J by 5 bases, with 7 bases between the two germline ends.